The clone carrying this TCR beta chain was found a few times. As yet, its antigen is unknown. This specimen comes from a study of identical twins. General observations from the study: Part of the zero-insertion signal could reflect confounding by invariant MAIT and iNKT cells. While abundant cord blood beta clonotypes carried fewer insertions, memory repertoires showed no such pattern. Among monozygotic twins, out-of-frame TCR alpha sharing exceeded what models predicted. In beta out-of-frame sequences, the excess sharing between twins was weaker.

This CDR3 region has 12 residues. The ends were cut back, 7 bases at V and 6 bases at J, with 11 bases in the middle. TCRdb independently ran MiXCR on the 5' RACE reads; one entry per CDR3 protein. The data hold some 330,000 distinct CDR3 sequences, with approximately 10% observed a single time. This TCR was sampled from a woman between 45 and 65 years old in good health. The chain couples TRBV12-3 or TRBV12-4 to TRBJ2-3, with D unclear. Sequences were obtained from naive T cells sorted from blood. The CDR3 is CASTRDADTQYF. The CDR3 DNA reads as TGTGCCAGCACCCGTGACGCTGATACGCAGTATTTT.